This T cell receptor beta chain emerged from a study of OX40 agonist ivuxolimab in advanced cancers. The protocol was immunoSEQ multiplex PCR, while the TCRdb copy is restricted to in-frame clones and leaves out a portion. The sample lists over 55,000 clones, over 75% seen once, with approximately 8% in the top ten. Germline CDR1 MDHEN, CDR2 SYDVKM. V lost 7 bases to trimming and J lost 3 bases, with 22 bases between them. There are 17 residues in the CDR3. The sequence was collected from an adult with an advanced solid tumor such as melanoma, head and neck, liver or kidney cancer. The V call is TRBV28, the J call TRBJ2-1; D unresolved. The sample in question was CD4+ or CD8+ T cells sorted from blood, obtained in a trial of the OX40 agonist ivuxolimab. The CDR3 sequence: CASTNGLAWAFYNEQFF. The CDR3 bases are TGTGCCAGCACCAATGGCCTGGCCTGGGCCTTCTACAATGAGCAGTTCTTC.